Reported below is one T cell receptor beta chain. The entry originates in a study of blood T cell repertoires in COVID-19. Study background: Recovered Cohort 3 donors showed two negative PCRs, clearance, or symptom resolution. T cells, B-cell-depleted T cells, or PBMCs provided the cDNA or gDNA that served as material.

The CDR3 is made up of 16 amino acids. Germline loops: CDR1 SGHVS, CDR2 FQNEAQ. J gave up 5 bases and V 6 bases, and 15 bases lay outside the gene matches. Clones were read by immunoSEQ multiplex PCR, and TCRdb kept only the in-frame ones, dropping some. Here the sample spans approximately 240,000 clones, around 85% being singletons. This receptor was taken from a woman aged 45-59 years in a cohort exposed to, infected with or recovered from COVID-19 (not recorded which). V usage is TRBV7-8 and J usage is TRBJ2-5, with 7 positions matching TRBD1. Sequencing was performed on PBMCs or T cells enriched from blood (not recorded which). CDR3 residues: CASSLENRGLRETQYF. Written as DNA, the CDR3 is TGTGCCAGCAGTCTGGAAAACAGGGGTTTAAGGGAGACCCAGTACTTC.